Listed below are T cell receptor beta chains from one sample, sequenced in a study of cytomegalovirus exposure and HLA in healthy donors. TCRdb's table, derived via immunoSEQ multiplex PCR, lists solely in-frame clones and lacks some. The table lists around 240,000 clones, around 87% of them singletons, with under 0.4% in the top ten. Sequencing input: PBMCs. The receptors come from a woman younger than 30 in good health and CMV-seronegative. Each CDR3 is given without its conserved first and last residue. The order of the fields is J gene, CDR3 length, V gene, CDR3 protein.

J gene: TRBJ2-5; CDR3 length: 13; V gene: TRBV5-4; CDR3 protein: ASSLRLGQQETQY
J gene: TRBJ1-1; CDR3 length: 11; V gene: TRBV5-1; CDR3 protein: ASSLQGDTEAF
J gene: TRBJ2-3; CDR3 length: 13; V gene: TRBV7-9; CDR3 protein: ASSLLRGVTDTQY
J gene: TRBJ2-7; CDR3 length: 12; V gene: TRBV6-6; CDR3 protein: ATSKDRGTYEQY
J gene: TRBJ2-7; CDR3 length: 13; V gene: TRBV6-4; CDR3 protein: ASSPSGGASYEQY
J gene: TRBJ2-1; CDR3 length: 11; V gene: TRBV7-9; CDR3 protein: ASSFPGGNEQF
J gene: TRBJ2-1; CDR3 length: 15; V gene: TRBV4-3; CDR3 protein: ASSQAWTGISYNEQF
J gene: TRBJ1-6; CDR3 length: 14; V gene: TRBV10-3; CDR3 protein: AISDNLGQKNSPLH
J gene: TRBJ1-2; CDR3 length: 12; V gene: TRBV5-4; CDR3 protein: ASSSGTGHHGYT
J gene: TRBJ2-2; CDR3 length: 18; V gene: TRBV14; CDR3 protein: ASSQVSNRGHPSNTGELF
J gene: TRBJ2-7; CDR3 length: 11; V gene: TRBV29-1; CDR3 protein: STRTGDTYEQY
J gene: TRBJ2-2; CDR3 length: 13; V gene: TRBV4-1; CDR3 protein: ASSQAGTPTGELF
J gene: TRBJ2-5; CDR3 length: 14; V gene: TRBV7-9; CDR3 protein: ASSYRTSGVPGTQY
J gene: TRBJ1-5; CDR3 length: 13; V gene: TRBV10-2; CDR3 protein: ASSESGQGNQPQH